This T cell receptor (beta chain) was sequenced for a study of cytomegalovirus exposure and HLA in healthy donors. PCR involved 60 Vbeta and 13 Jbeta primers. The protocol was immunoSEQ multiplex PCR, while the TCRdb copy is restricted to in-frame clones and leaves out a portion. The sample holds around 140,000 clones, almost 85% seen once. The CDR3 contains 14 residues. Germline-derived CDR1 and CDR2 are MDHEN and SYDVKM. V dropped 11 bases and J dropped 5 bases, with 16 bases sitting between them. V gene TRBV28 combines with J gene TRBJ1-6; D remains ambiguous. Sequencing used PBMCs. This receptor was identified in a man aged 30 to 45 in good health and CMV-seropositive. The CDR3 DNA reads TGTGCCGCACGACCCGGGATCCATAATTCACCCCTCCACTTT. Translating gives CAARPGIHNSPLHF.